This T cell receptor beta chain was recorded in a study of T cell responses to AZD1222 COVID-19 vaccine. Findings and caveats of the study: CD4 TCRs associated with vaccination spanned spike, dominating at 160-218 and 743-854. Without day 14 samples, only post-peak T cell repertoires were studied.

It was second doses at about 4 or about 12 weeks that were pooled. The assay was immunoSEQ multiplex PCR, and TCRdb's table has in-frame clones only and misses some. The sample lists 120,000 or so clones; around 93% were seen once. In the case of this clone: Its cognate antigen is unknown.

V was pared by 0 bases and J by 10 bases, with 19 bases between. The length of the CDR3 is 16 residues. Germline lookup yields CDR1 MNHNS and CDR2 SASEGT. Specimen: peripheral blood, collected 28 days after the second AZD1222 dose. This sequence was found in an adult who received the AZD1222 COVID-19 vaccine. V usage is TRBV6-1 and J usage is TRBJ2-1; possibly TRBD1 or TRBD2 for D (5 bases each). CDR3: CASSEAYGARAEEQFF. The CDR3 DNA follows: TGTGCCAGCAGTGAAGCGTACGGGGCGCGGGCCGAAGAGCAGTTCTTC.